One sample yielded the 2 T cell receptor beta chains listed below, sequenced in a study of identical twins. TCRdb itself ran the 5' RACE reads through MiXCR, one entry per CDR3 protein. Among nearly 650,000 distinct CDR3 sequences listed, roughly 7.2% were seen once. A further study also used this sample, focusing on yellow fever vaccine responses in identical twins.

The sequencing sample was made of PBMCs. Every receptor here comes from a woman aged 18-29 years in good health.

The gene calls are TRBV7-6 and TRBJ2-5; maybe TRBD2 (6 bases). Germline V gene data show CDR1 as SGHVS and CDR2 as FNYEAQ. V lost 5 bases and J 5 bases, leaving 18 bases between the germline ends. The CDR3 is 15 amino acids. The CDR3 region is CASSTARDSWETQYF. CDR3 nucleotides: TGTGCCAGCAGCACGGCTCGGGACTCGTGGGAGACCCAGTACTTC.

This chain links TRBV20-1 with TRBJ2-2; D uncertain. This CDR3 region has 14 residues. The V and J ends lost 6 bases and 2 bases respectively, with 13 bases between them. Germline-derived CDR1 and CDR2 are DFQATT and SNEGSKA (reference sequence). The CDR3 sequence is CSAGPGHNTGELFF. CDR3 in DNA: TGCAGTGCCGGGCCGGGCCACAACACCGGGGAGCTGTTTTTT.